Sequencing of this T cell receptor beta chain was carried out in a study of T cell repertoires in cytomegalovirus infection (dated by TCRdb to between 2018 and 2021). Regarding the research as a whole: Donor HLA type was relevant to the analysis, because carriage of CMV infection together with the matching HLA type was indicated by public TCR beta signatures.

According to the germline V gene (reference sequence), CDR1 reads LNHDA and CDR2 reads SQIVND. The CDR3 measures 16 amino acids from cysteine to phenylalanine. The retained sequence is limited to the CDR3, 48 bases, with the frame set at the first base. V is trimmed back by 2 bases and J by 1 base, and the junction contains 4 bases that no gene match accounts for. Overall study results and their limits: In the ex vivo response, HLA-C-restricted CMV-specific TCR beta clonotypes were dominant, and in two of eight donors the single most frequent clonotype came from this HLA-C-restricted group. Cumulative frequency of public TCR beta family members discriminated carriers of CMV infection plus the relevant HLA type in this cohort and an independent roughly 320-donor cohort.

This clonotype was found a few times. Its target antigen remains unknown. It has no much larger one-base neighbor in the sample; base qualities were not kept. The sample was run on an Illumina HiSeq 1500. TCRdb handled the public reads itself, with Q25 trimming in fastp and clone calling in MiXCR, and kept productive beta chains. CDR3 protein duplicates are merged, each entry listing the most common genes and DNA. The sample table shows roughly 720,000 distinct CDR3 sequences, and less than 40% are seen once. The ten largest clonotypes hold under 3% of the sample. Sequencing was carried out using PBMCs. This sequence uses TRBV19 and TRBJ2-2, with 7 junctional bases fitting TRBD1. The clonotype originates from a human donor in good health (CMV status not recorded). Some clones in this sample may be carry-over from other donors' samples. The CDR3 protein sequence reads: CASSIRTGMNTGELFF. The DNA sequence is as follows: TGTGCCAGTAGTATAAGGACAGGCATGAACACCGGGGAGCTGTTTTTT.